This record covers a single TCR beta chain. Its target is not known. This record belongs to a study of T cell responses to AZD1222 COVID-19 vaccine. Looking at the study overall: Researchers grouped second doses given at about 4 or about 12 weeks into one pool.

Data came from immunoSEQ multiplex PCR; TCRdb stores just in-frame clones and leaves some out. The table shows roughly 120,000 clones, with around nine tenths occurring only once. Study results and limitations: Baseline seropositivity occurred in only six AZD1222 recipients. Donors were mostly white British, more females; clonal diversity possibly underestimated.

Germline V gives CDR1 LGHNA, CDR2 YNFKEQ. This CDR3 contains 12 residues. V gave up 0 bases and J gave up 10 bases, with 7 bases separating them. The TCR originated in an adult in good health. The chain combines TRBV4-2 with TRBJ2-1; D gene ambiguous. The specimen comprised peripheral blood, sampled on day 0 of AZD1222 vaccination. The CDR3 bases are TGTGCCAGCAGCCAAGATCGTGAAGAGCAGTTCTTC. As protein: CASSQDREEQFF.